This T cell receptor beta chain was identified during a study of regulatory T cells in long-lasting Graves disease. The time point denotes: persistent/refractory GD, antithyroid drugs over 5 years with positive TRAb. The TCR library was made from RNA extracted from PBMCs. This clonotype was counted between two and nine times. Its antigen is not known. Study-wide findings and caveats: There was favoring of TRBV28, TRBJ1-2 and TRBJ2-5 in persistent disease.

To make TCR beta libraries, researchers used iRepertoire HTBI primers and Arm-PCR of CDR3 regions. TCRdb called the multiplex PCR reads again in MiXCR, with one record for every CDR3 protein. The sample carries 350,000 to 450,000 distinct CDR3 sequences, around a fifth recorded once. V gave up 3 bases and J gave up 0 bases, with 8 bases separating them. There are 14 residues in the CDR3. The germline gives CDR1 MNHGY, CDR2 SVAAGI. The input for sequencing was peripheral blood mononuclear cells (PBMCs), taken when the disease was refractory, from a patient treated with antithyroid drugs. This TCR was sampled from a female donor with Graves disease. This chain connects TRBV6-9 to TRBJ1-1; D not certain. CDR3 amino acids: CASSYLGLNTEAFF. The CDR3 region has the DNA TGTGCCAGCAGTTACTTGGGGTTGAACACTGAAGCTTTCTTT.